These 27 T cell receptor beta chains share one sample of origin, sequenced in a study of T cells in Graves' hyperthyroidism and ophthalmopathy. TCR beta CDR3 sequences were amplified from RNA transcripts. The TCR CDR3 was amplified in a first-round RT-PCR using the HTBI primer set. A single record per CDR3 protein comes from TCRdb applying MiXCR to the multiplex PCR reads. The sample lists about 420,000 distinct CDR3 sequences, roughly an eighth occurring once. Material: blood. The receptors were gathered from a woman between 18 and 30 years old with Graves' hyperthyroidism.

The chain couples TRBV24-1 to TRBJ1-6; D is unresolved. Germline CDR1 is KGHDR and CDR2 is SFDVKD. The CDR3 is made up of 13 amino acids. V was shortened by 3 bases and J by 9 bases, with 8 bases between the two germline ends. CDR3 loop: CATSDPTGSPLHF. As DNA, the CDR3 is TGTGCCACCAGTGATCCGACCGGTTCACCCCTCCACTTT.

This clonotype was seen at least ten times. CDR3 loop: CAWIDSGKIGTGELFF. CDR3 in DNA: TGTGCCTGGATCGATAGCGGGAAAATAGGCACCGGGGAGCTGTTTTTT. The chain uses TRBV30 and TRBJ2-2; 8 bases fit TRBD2. This CDR3 has 16 amino acids. V was clipped by 4 bases and J by 4 bases; unmatched bases: 11. Germline loops: CDR1 GTSNPN, CDR2 SVGIG (reference sequence).

The rearrangement uses TRBV11-1 and TRBJ2-3, with 13 bases aligning to TRBD2. Germline CDR1 SGHAT, CDR2 FQDESV (reference sequence). The J segment lost 4 bases and the V segment lost 5 bases, leaving 3 bases of the junction unmatched. The CDR3 runs 15 residues. Written as DNA, the CDR3 is TGTGCCAGCAGCATCGGACTAGCGGGAGCAGATACGCAGTATTTT. It specifies CASSIGLAGADTQYF.

This clonotype came up many times. The V and J genes are TRBV30 and TRBJ1-2; unclear D gene. Trimming took 0 bases from V and 8 from J, leaving 25 bases between them. This CDR3 is built from 17 residues. Germline V lookup: CDR1 GTSNPN, CDR2 SVGIG (reference sequence). The CDR3 protein is CAWSVPLRAPRAWGYTF. The DNA of the CDR3 is TGTGCCTGGAGTGTTCCCTTAAGGGCCCCGCGAGCATGGGGCTACACCTTC. Full variable domain (outside the CDR3, taken from reference TRBV30 and TRBJ1-2): SQTIHQWPATLVQPVGSPLSLECTVEGTSNPNLYWYRQAAGRGLQLLFYSVGIGQISSEVPQNLSASRPQDRQFILSSKKLLLSDSGFYLCAWSVPLRAPRAWGYTFGSGTRLTVV.

This clonotype was observed at least ten times. The V call is TRBV20-1, the J call TRBJ2-1, with D perhaps matching TRBD2 (5 bases). CDR3 size: 13 residues. Deletions cut 3 bases from V and 2 bases from J, with 8 bases between. Germline V gives CDR1 DFQATT, CDR2 SNEGSKA (reference sequence). CDR3: CSASLLAYNEQFF. CDR3 DNA: TGCAGTGCTAGCCTACTAGCCTACAATGAGCAGTTCTTC.

This clonotype has only one observation. The chain uses TRBV28 and TRBJ2-1, with 12 positions matching TRBD2. The CDR3 contains 16 residues. The V gene end was trimmed by 3 bases and the J gene end by 4 bases; junction bases not matched to a gene: 4. CDR1 MDHEN and CDR2 SYDVKM come from the germline V gene. The DNA for the CDR3 is TGTGCCAGCAGTTTCTGGCTAGCGGGAGGGTACAATGAGCAGTTCTTC. Amino acids: CASSFWLAGGYNEQFF.

The rearrangement joins TRBV18 to TRBJ1-2; possibly TRBD1 for D (6 bases). This CDR3 has 13 amino acids. Trimming stripped 2 bases from V and 5 bases from J, with 9 bases between. Germline V gene lookup returns CDR1 KGHSH and CDR2 LQKENI. The CDR3 loop reads CASSPSRGYGYTF. In DNA form, the CDR3 reads TGTGCCAGCTCACCAAGCAGGGGTTATGGCTACACCTTC.

This chain's CDR3 is CASSRDRGPQHF. CDR3 DNA sequence: TGTGCCAGCAGCCGCGACAGGGGGCCCCAGCATTTT. The J gene is TRBJ1-5, the V gene TRBV28; 8 bases are a match to TRBD1. This CDR3 region has 12 residues. The germline V gene encodes CDR1 MDHEN and CDR2 SYDVKM. V dropped 6 bases and J dropped 9; count of bases not matched to a gene: 4.

This clonotype was seen repeatedly, ten times or more. CDR3 loop: CASSLATIGSKETQYF. The CDR3 DNA is TGTGCCAGCAGCTTGGCAACGATAGGCAGTAAAGAGACCCAGTACTTC. V usage is TRBV5-6 and J usage is TRBJ2-5; D gene uncertain. Looked up from germline, CDR1 is SGHDT and CDR2 is YYEEEE. The CDR3 is 16 residues long. V was pared by 0 bases and J by 3 bases, with 15 bases between.

This clonotype was seen repeatedly, ten times or more. The V call is TRBV7-8, the J call TRBJ2-5; D is undetermined. Germline V gives CDR1 SGHVS, CDR2 FQNEAQ. The CDR3 is made up of 13 amino acids. Deletions cut 2 bases from V and 2 bases from J, with 6 bases between. CDR3 protein: CASSLRDQETQYF. In DNA, the CDR3 is TGTGCCAGCAGCTTAAGGGATCAAGAGACCCAGTACTTC.

This clonotype was seen repeatedly, ten times or more. The J gene is TRBJ2-3, the V gene TRBV19, with TRBD2 matching 7 bases. V lost 4 bases and J lost 2; bases outside the gene matches: 3. This CDR3 spans 14 amino acids. CDR1 LNHDA and CDR2 SQIVND come from the germline V gene (reference sequence). CDR3 sequence: CASSRREITDTQYF. In DNA form, the CDR3 reads TGTGCCAGTAGTAGGCGGGAGATCACAGATACGCAGTATTTT. Based on the CDR3 plus reference TRBV19 and TRBJ2-3, the full variable domain is DGGITQSPKYLFRKEGQNVTLSCEQNLNHDAMYWYRQDPGQGLRLIYYSQIVNDFQKGDIAEGYSVSREKKESFPLTVTSAQKNPTAFYLCASSRREITDTQYFGPGTRLTVL.

This clonotype came up a few times. This chain uses TRBV6-1 with TRBJ2-7; TRBD1 aligns across 8 bases. The CDR3 consists of 14 residues. Trimming removed 6 bases from V and 4 bases from J; junction bases left unmatched: 8. Germline V gene data show CDR1 as MNHNS and CDR2 as SASEGT. As DNA, the CDR3 is TGTGCCAGCAGCGAACAGGGGGGTCCATACGAGCAGTACTTC. Translation: CASSEQGGPYEQYF.

This sequence joins TRBV9 and TRBJ2-3; TRBD2 matches at 11 bases. V gave up 0 bases and J gave up 0 bases; unmatched junction bases: 0. Germline CDR1 reads SGDLS; CDR2 reads YYNGEE. The CDR3 spans 16 residues. The DNA for the CDR3 is TGTGCCAGCAGCGTAGGGACTAGCGGGAGCACAGATACGCAGTATTTT. Translating it yields CASSVGTSGSTDTQYF.

Remarks on this clonotype: A much larger clone sits a single nucleotide away, making a read error possible. CDR3 nucleotides: TGCAGCGTTGGAGGTAGGAATGAGCAGTACTTC. Translating it yields CSVGGRNEQYF. This rearrangement joins TRBV29-1 to TRBJ2-1, with D unclear. The DNA end is more similar to TRBJ2-7, so the J call may be wrong. CDR3 length equals 11 residues. Looked up from germline, CDR1 is SQVTM and CDR2 is ANQGSEA.

Concerning this clonotype itself: Given a much more abundant clone one base away, this may be a read error. V usage is TRBV30 and J usage is TRBJ2-1; TRBD1 matches at 8 bases. The germline V gene encodes CDR1 GTSNPN and CDR2 SVGIG (reference sequence). The CDR3 extends over 15 amino acids. The CDR3 region has the DNA TGTGCCTGGAGTGGTCCCGGACAGGGTATCAATGAGCAGTCCTTC. Amino acid sequence: CAWSGPGQGINEQSF.

In this sample, this clonotype turned up many times. The V gene is TRBV20-1, the J gene TRBJ2-1, with D maybe TRBD2 (6 bases). Germline values: CDR1 DFQATT, CDR2 SNEGSKA (reference sequence). This CDR3 has 13 residues. V shed 4 bases and J shed 7 bases, with 14 bases lying between them. The CDR3 DNA sequence: TGCAGTGCTAAGGGCGGGAAGAGGAATGAGCAGTTCTTC. Translation: CSAKGGKRNEQFF.

This clonotype was seen only once. CDR3 in amino acids: CSVRGQGHNEQYF. The CDR3 DNA reads TGCAGCGTTCGCGGGCAGGGCCACAATGAGCAGTACTTC. The chain combines TRBV29-1 with TRBJ2-7; either TRBD1 or TRBD2 may fit D (5 bases each). The CDR3 has 13 residues. Trimming pared 5 bases from V and 7 bases from J, leaving 18 bases between. Germline CDR1 is SQVTM and CDR2 is ANQGSEA.

This clonotype was observed at least ten times. J is TRBJ2-3 and V is TRBV6-6; the D is unclear. CDR3 length equals 13 residues. Germline V gives CDR1 MNHNY, CDR2 SVGAGI (reference sequence). V was clipped by 2 bases and J by 1 base, with 4 bases between them. This CDR3 reads CASSYGRTDTQYF. In DNA, the CDR3 is TGTGCCAGCAGTTACGGGCGCACAGATACGCAGTATTTT.

This clonotype occurred many times. The CDR3 bases are TGTGCCAGCAGCCCGGGACTAGCGCGTTTCAATGAGCAGTTCTTC. Its protein is CASSPGLARFNEQFF. The chain has TRBV7-8 and TRBJ2-1, with 10 bases identical to TRBD2. V lost 5 bases to trimming and J lost 6 bases; unmatched junction nucleotides: 7. CDR1 is SGHVS, CDR2 FQNEAQ, per germline. The length of the CDR3 is 15 residues.

This clonotype appeared many times. This chain joins TRBV10-3 and TRBJ2-2; possibly TRBD1 or TRBD2 for D (6 bases each). This CDR3 is 15 amino acids long. With 2 bases removed from V and 5 bases from J, the gap between germline ends came to 12 bases. From germline, CDR1 is ENHRY and CDR2 SYGVKD. CDR3 amino acids: CAISEGLGGTGELFF. The CDR3 nucleotides are TGTGCCATCAGTGAGGGGCTAGGGGGGACCGGGGAGCTGTTTTTT.

At least ten counts were recorded for this clonotype. This rearrangement joins TRBV7-9 to TRBJ2-3; tentative D call: TRBD1 (5 bases). CDR1 and CDR2 (germline): SEHNR, FQNEAQ (reference sequence). The CDR3 length is 15 residues. Between the trimmed V and J ends, which lost 8 bases and 4 bases, there was a span of 19 bases. The CDR3 protein is CASALGQGRSDTQYF. The CDR3 DNA reads as TGTGCCAGCGCTCTGGGGCAGGGAAGATCAGATACGCAGTATTTT.

This clonotype has more than one count but fewer than ten. The chain uses TRBV5-6 and TRBJ2-2; D may be TRBD1 (7 bases). The CDR3 is made up of 17 amino acids. CDR1 and CDR2 from the germline V gene are SGHDT and YYEEEE. Trimming took off 1 base at V and 0 bases at J, with 13 bases between the two ends. The CDR3 loop reads CASSLFRGVPNTGELFF. Written as DNA, the CDR3 is TGTGCCAGCAGCTTGTTCAGGGGGGTCCCGAACACCGGGGAGCTGTTTTTT.

At least ten counts were recorded for this clonotype. The chain recombines TRBV5-1 with TRBJ1-6; D gene ambiguous. V lost 1 base to trimming and J lost 3 bases, with 11 bases between them. The CDR3 consists of 16 residues. Germline CDR1 reads SGHRS; CDR2 reads YFSETQ. The CDR3 sequence: CASSLQEALYNSPLHF. CDR3 nucleotide sequence: TGCGCCAGCAGCTTGCAAGAGGCCCTCTATAATTCACCCCTCCACTTT.

This clonotype was counted a few times. The chain has TRBV24-1 and TRBJ1-2; D gene unclear. This CDR3 contains 10 residues. CDR1 is KGHDR and CDR2 is SFDVKD in the germline V gene. Trimming left V 9 bases short and J 8 bases short, with 9 bases between. CDR3 residues: CATYDVGYTF. The CDR3 DNA reads as TGTGCCACCTATGACGTAGGCTACACCTTC.

The chain combines TRBV9 with TRBJ1-3; D is unclear. There are 17 residues in the CDR3. Trimming removed 2 bases at V and 5 bases at J, with 20 bases between. Germline V lookup: CDR1 SGDLS, CDR2 YYNGEE. This CDR3 reads CASSVEPTPQGRNTIYF. CDR3 coding DNA: TGTGCCAGCAGCGTCGAACCCACCCCGCAAGGGAGAAACACCATATATTTT.

This clonotype was counted many times. The chain carries TRBV6-1 and TRBJ1-2; TRBD1 aligns across 7 bases. With 6 bases clipped from V and 6 bases from J, the junction kept 13 bases outside the gene matches. Germline assignment: CDR1 MNHNS and CDR2 SASEGT. The CDR3 spans 15 residues. CDR3 sequence: CASSPRQGRKDGYTF. The CDR3 nucleotides are TGTGCCAGCAGCCCACGACAGGGACGAAAGGATGGCTACACCTTC.

A remark on this clonotype: The germline gene is not matched at one end of the junction; a read error may be the cause. V is TRBV12-3 or TRBV12-4 and J is TRBJ1-1, with 8 bases aligning to TRBD1. There are 13 residues in the CDR3. CDR3 nucleotides: TGTGCCAGCAGACTGACAGGGGTGGCTGAAGCTCTCTTT. The encoded protein is CASRLTGVAEALF.